A selection of T cell receptor beta chains follows, all from one sample in a study of cytomegalovirus exposure and HLA in healthy donors. TCRdb's table, derived via immunoSEQ multiplex PCR, lists solely in-frame clones and lacks some. The table lists some 190,000 clones, 80% of them singletons. Sample: PBMCs. These receptors were collected from a woman between 25 and 40 years old in good health and CMV-seronegative. The CDR3 runs from the conserved cysteine through the conserved F or W. The D gene is left open where the match is weak. Size tells how often a clone was seen (once, few, many) or the class of an expanded clone, and some rows leave it out.

D gene	clone size	V gene	J gene	CDR3 protein	CDR3 DNA
TRBD2	NA	TRBV9	TRBJ2-1	CASSVIPGGNEQFF	TGTGCCAGCAGCGTAATACCGGGGGGTAATGAGCAGTTCTTC
TRBD1	NA	TRBV7-9	TRBJ2-7	CASSSPTGSNYEQYF	TGTGCCAGCAGCTCACCGACAGGGTCGAACTACGAGCAGTACTTC
NA	NA	TRBV2	TRBJ1-1	CASSAQGHGEAFF	TGTGCCAGCAGTGCACAGGGCCATGGTGAAGCTTTCTTT
TRBD1	NA	TRBV7-8	TRBJ1-4	CASSLRTGSFEKLFF	TGTGCCAGCAGCTTACGGACAGGTTCCTTTGAAAAACTGTTTTTT
NA	NA	TRBV7-2	TRBJ1-5	CASSVGHSNQPQHF	TGTGCCAGCAGCGTGGGACATAGCAATCAGCCCCAGCATTTT
NA	once	TRBV30	TRBJ2-7	CAWSERWGQAYEQYF	TGTGCCTGGAGTGAGCGCTGGGGGCAGGCCTACGAGCAGTACTTC
NA	NA	TRBV6-6	TRBJ2-3	CASRQRVSTDTQYF	TGTGCCAGCAGACAGCGGGTGAGCACAGATACGCAGTATTTT
NA	NA	TRBV25-1	TRBJ1-2	CASSDPGQGYGYTF	TGTGCCAGCAGTGACCCCGGACAAGGCTATGGCTACACCTTC
NA	few	TRBV16	TRBJ1-1	CASSLRGGYVGTEAFF	TGTGCCAGCAGCCTCCGGGGAGGATACGTGGGCACTGAAGCTTTCTTT
NA	once	TRBV5-1	TRBJ1-1	CASSYGTLVGNTEAFF	TGCGCCAGCAGCTACGGGACTCTCGTGGGTAACACTGAAGCTTTCTTT
NA	NA	TRBV7-7	TRBJ1-1	CASSLWGGVDTEAFF	TGTGCCAGCAGCTTATGGGGGGGTGTGGACACTGAAGCTTTCTTT
NA	few	TRBV10-2	TRBJ2-7	CASSPLGRRFYF	TGCGCCAGCAGTCCTTTGGGGAGGCGGTTTTACTTC
NA	NA	TRBV5-1	TRBJ1-5	CAGINGAYSNQPQHF	TGCGCCGGAATCAATGGGGCGTATAGCAATCAGCCCCAGCATTTT
NA	once	TRBV21-1	TRBJ2-7	CASSPKSGGEGHGSYEQYF	TGTGCCAGCAGCCCCAAAAGTGGGGGGGAGGGGCATGGCTCCTACGAGCAGTACTTC
TRBD1	NA	TRBV7-6	TRBJ1-1	CASSADRGAEAFF	TGTGCCAGCAGCGCGGACAGGGGAGCTGAAGCTTTCTTT
TRBD2	NA	TRBV6-1	TRBJ2-3	CASSSLAGGTDTQYF	TGTGCCAGCAGTAGCCTAGCGGGGGGCACAGATACGCAGTATTTT
NA	NA	TRBV10-2	TRBJ1-4	CASSESSPNGGKLFF	TGCGCCAGCAGTGAGTCATCCCCGAACGGGGGAAAACTGTTTTTT
TRBD2	few	TRBV5-4	TRBJ2-1	CASSSGGNYNEQFF	TGTGCCAGCAGCTCCGGGGGGAACTACAATGAGCAGTTCTTC
NA	NA	TRBV30	TRBJ2-5	CAWISEETQYF	TGTGCCTGGATCTCGGAAGAGACCCAGTACTTC
NA	NA	TRBV7-9	TRBJ1-4	CASSLAAGNEKLFF	TGTGCCAGCAGCTTGGCGGCGGGGAATGAAAAACTGTTTTTT
NA	NA	TRBV7-7	TRBJ1-3	CASSSSGKGVSGNTIYF	TGTGCTAGCAGCTCCTCAGGTAAGGGAGTCTCTGGAAACACCATATATTTT
TRBD2	NA	TRBV5-1	TRBJ2-7	CASSGQLAASSYEQYF	TGCGCCAGCAGCGGACAACTAGCGGCCAGCTCCTACGAGCAGTACTTC
NA	NA	TRBV5-1	TRBJ2-6	CASSPDEGIFSGANVLTF	TGCGCCAGCAGCCCCGATGAGGGTATCTTCTCTGGGGCCAACGTCCTGACTTTC
TRBD1	once	TRBV19	TRBJ2-5	CASSGRTGIGETQYF	TGTGCCAGTAGTGGCCGGACAGGGATCGGGGAGACCCAGTACTTC
NA	NA	TRBV7-7	TRBJ2-7	CASSLGGGYEQYF	TGTGCTAGCAGCTTAGGGGGAGGCTACGAGCAGTACTTC
NA	NA	TRBV6-5	TRBJ1-2	CASRGQAYGYTF	TGTGCCAGCAGGGGCCAAGCATATGGCTACACCTTC
TRBD1	NA	TRBV11-2	TRBJ2-7	CASSDTGGRGEQYF	TGTGCCAGCAGCGATACAGGGGGCAGGGGCGAGCAGTACTTC
NA	NA	TRBV19	TRBJ2-6	CASRVAVGVGSGANVLTF	TGTGCCAGTAGGGTGGCCGTCGGGGTCGGCTCTGGGGCCAACGTCCTGACTTTC
NA	NA	TRBV21-1	TRBJ1-5	CASSKAGRGNYQPQHF	TGTGCCAGCAGCAAAGCCGGCAGGGGAAATTATCAGCCCCAGCATTTT
NA	NA	TRBV29-1	TRBJ2-7	CSANIRQGSSYEQYF	TGCAGCGCAAACATTCGGCAGGGGAGCTCCTACGAGCAGTACTTC
NA	NA	TRBV2	TRBJ1-2	CASSKADGAGYTF	TGTGCCAGCAGTAAGGCAGATGGGGCGGGCTACACCTTC
NA	NA	TRBV14	TRBJ2-7	CASSRGTDLYEQYF	TGTGCCAGCAGTCGCGGGACAGACCTCTACGAGCAGTACTTC
NA	NA	TRBV4-1	TRBJ2-7	CASSPTEVAATYEQYF	TGCGCCAGCAGCCCCACTGAGGTGGCGGCTACCTACGAGCAGTACTTC
TRBD2	few	TRBV2	TRBJ2-3	CASSEGASGGDTQYF	TGTGCCAGCAGTGAAGGTGCTAGCGGGGGAGATACGCAGTATTTT
NA	NA	TRBV19	TRBJ2-5	CASSPTYQETQYF	TGTGCCAGTAGCCCTACGTACCAAGAGACCCAGTACTTC
NA	NA	TRBV27	TRBJ2-7	CASSPRTTYEQYF	TGTGCCAGCAGCCCCCGCACGACATACGAGCAGTACTTC
TRBD2	NA	TRBV9	TRBJ2-1	CASSIRTSGVRNEQFF	TGTGCCAGCAGCATACGGACTAGCGGGGTGCGCAATGAGCAGTTCTTC
NA	NA	TRBV7-2	TRBJ2-1	CASSFGQYNEQFF	TGTGCCAGCAGCTTTGGTCAGTACAATGAGCAGTTCTTC
NA	few	TRBV5-1	TRBJ1-3	CASSLENSGNTIYF	TGCGCCAGCAGCTTAGAGAACTCTGGAAACACCATATATTTT
NA	NA	TRBV4-2	TRBJ2-5	CASSQARNSQTQYF	TGTGCCAGCAGCCAAGCTAGAAACTCACAGACCCAGTACTTC
NA	NA	TRBV29-1	TRBJ1-2	CSVDQAGAGNYGYTF	TGCAGCGTTGACCAGGCGGGGGCGGGTAACTATGGCTACACCTTC
NA	few	TRBV2	TRBJ1-2	CASSERQNYGYTF	TGTGCCAGCAGTGAAAGACAGAACTATGGCTACACCTTC
NA	NA	TRBV19	TRBJ2-3	CASTLGVGDTQYF	TGTGCCAGTACTCTAGGAGTAGGAGATACGCAGTATTTT
NA	NA	TRBV6-5	TRBJ1-6	CASSYNGGSYNSPLHF	TGTGCCAGCAGTTACAACGGGGGCTCCTATAATTCACCCCTCCACTTT
TRBD2	NA	TRBV2	TRBJ2-1	CASRGGGGTYNEQFF	TGTGCCAGCAGGGGAGGCGGGGGAACCTACAATGAGCAGTTCTTC
TRBD1	NA	TRBV7-8	TRBJ1-1	CASSPRTGGVAFF	TGTGCCAGCAGCCCACGGACAGGGGGGGTAGCTTTCTTT
TRBD1	NA	TRBV5-1	TRBJ1-1	CASALGTGGLMNTEAFF	TGCGCCAGCGCCCTTGGGACAGGGGGCCTTATGAACACTGAAGCTTTCTTT
TRBD2	once	TRBV2	TRBJ2-7	CASRAGVGTYEQYF	TGTGCCAGCAGGGCGGGGGTTGGGACCTACGAGCAGTACTTC
TRBD1	few	TRBV2	TRBJ2-6	CASSEGRGPGANVLTF	TGTGCCAGCAGTGAAGGCAGGGGGCCTGGGGCCAACGTCCTGACTTTC
NA	NA	TRBV29-1	TRBJ1-2	CSARNGQGGYTF	TGCAGCGCCAGAAATGGGCAGGGTGGCTACACCTTC
TRBD1	NA	TRBV29-1	TRBJ1-5	CSVGTGEPNQPQHF	TGCAGCGTTGGGACAGGGGAGCCTAATCAGCCCCAGCATTTT
NA	NA	TRBV5-5	TRBJ1-3	CASSVEARSGNTIYF	TGTGCCAGCAGCGTCGAGGCCCGCTCTGGAAACACCATATATTTT
TRBD2	NA	TRBV12-5	TRBJ2-1	CASGTPAGLNEQFF	TGTGCTAGTGGTACCCCAGCGGGGCTCAATGAGCAGTTCTTC
NA	once	TRBV6-5	TRBJ1-1	CASSYDNRVMNTEAFF	TGTGCCAGCAGTTACGACAACAGGGTAATGAACACTGAAGCTTTCTTT
NA	NA	TRBV10-1	TRBJ2-3	CASSLTGSTDTQYF	TGCGCCAGCAGCCTGACAGGTTCCACAGATACGCAGTATTTT
TRBD1	NA	TRBV15	TRBJ1-5	CATSGTGGGNQPQHF	TGTGCCACCAGCGGAACAGGGGGCGGCAATCAGCCCCAGCATTTT
TRBD1	NA	TRBV25-1	TRBJ1-2	CASSEQGALLGYTF	TGTGCCAGCAGTGAACAGGGGGCCTTACTTGGCTACACCTTC
TRBD1	NA	TRBV19	TRBJ1-2	CASSIGRGQDYGYTF	TGTGCCAGTAGTATAGGACGGGGACAGGACTATGGCTACACCTTC